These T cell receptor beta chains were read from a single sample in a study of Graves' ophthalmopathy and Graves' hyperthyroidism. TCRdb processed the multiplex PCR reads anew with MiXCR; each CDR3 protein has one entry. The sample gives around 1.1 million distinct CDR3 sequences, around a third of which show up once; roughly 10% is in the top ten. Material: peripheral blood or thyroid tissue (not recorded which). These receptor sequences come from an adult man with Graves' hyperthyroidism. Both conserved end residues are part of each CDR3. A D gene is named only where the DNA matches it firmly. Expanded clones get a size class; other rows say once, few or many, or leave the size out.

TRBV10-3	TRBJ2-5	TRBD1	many	TGTGCCATCAAAGGGGGCGCGGAAGAGACCCAGTACTTC	CAIKGGAEETQYF
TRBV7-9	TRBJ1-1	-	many	TGTGCCAGCAGGCGCTCCCTGGGGGGCGGAAACACTGAAGCTTTCTTT	CASRRSLGGGNTEAFF
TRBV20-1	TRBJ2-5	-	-	TGCAGTGCTAGGCCGGGGGTTGACCAAGAGACCCAGTACTTC	CSARPGVDQETQYF
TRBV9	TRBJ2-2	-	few	TGTGCCAGCAGCGTAGGATCAAGGGAGCTGTTTTTT	CASSVGSRELFF
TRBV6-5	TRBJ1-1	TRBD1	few	TGTGCCAGCAGTAGAGGGACAGCGAACACTGAAGCTTTCTTT	CASSRGTANTEAFF
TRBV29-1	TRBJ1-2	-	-	TGCAGCGTTGAAACCCCGGGAGCCTATGGCTACACCTTC	CSVETPGAYGYTF
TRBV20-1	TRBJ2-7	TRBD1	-	TGCAGTGCTAGAAAGACAGGGAACACCGGGGTAATATACGAGCAGTACTTC	CSARKTGNTGVIYEQYF
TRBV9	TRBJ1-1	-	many	TGTGCCAGCAGCCCACGGCTCGGACAGACGTTTGCTTTCTTT	CASSPRLGQTFAFF
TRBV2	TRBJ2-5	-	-	TGTGCCAGCAGTGAAGCTGGCAGGGGGACTAGGGCCCAGTACTTC	CASSEAGRGTRAQYF
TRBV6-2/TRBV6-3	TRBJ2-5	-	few	TGTGCCAGCAGTACCCCCGTGGAGACCCAGTACTTC	CASSTPVETQYF
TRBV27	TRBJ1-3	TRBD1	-	TGTGCCAGCAGTTCCAACAGGGGGCGGAACACCATATATTTT	CASSSNRGRNTIYF
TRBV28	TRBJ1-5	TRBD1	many	TGTGCCAGCAGGAGGGGACAGCAGCCCCAGCATTTT	CASRRGQQPQHF
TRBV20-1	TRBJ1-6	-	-	TGCAGTGCTAGAAAACTTGACAGTATGAGCTCCTATAATTCACCCCTCCACTTT	CSARKLDSMSSYNSPLHF
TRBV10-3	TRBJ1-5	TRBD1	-	TGTGCCATCAGTGAGGGACAGGGGTTTCAGCCCCAGCATTTT	CAISEGQGFQPQHF
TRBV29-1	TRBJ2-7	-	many	TGCAGCGTCCCTGGAGGGGGGAACGAGCAGTACTTC	CSVPGGGNEQYF
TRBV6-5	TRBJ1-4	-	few	TGTGCCAGCAGTTACCGACAGATGGAGGAAAAACTGTTTTTT	CASSYRQMEEKLFF
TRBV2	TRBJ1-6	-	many	TGTGCCAGCCACAAGGGGAGCTCCTATAATTCACCCCTCCACTTT	CASHKGSSYNSPLHF
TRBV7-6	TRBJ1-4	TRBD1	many	TGTGCCAGCAGTTTGTTAGGGGGCGGTGAAAAACTGTTTTTT	CASSLLGGGEKLFF
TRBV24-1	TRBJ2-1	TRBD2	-	TGTGCCACCAGTGACTCCGGGACTAGCGTATACAATGAGCAGTTCTTC	CATSDSGTSVYNEQFF
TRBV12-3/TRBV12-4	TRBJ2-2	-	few	TGTGCCAGCACGACAAGTTCGCCGAACACCGGGGAGCTGTTTTTT	CASTTSSPNTGELFF
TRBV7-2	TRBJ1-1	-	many	TGTGCCAGCGTCTACGCCCCAGTGAACACTGAAGCTTTCTTT	CASVYAPVNTEAFF
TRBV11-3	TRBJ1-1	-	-	TGTGCCAGCAGTAATCCGGGCAAAACTGAAGCTTTCTTT	CASSNPGKTEAFF
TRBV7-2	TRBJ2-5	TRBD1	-	TGTGCCAGCAGTGAGCCGGACAGGGGCATGAAGACCCAGTACTTC	CASSEPDRGMKTQYF
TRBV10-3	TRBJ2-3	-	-	TGTGCCAGCAGTTACTTCCAGGGCGCAGATACGCAGTATTTT	CASSYFQGADTQYF
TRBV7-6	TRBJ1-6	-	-	TGTGCCAGCAGCTTGGAACGGGAACGATCACCCCTCCACTTT	CASSLERERSPLHF
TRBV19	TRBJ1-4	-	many	TGTGCCAGTAAATTCGGCGGATATGCAACTAATGAAAAACTGTTTTTT	CASKFGGYATNEKLFF
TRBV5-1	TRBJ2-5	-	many	TGCGCCAGCAGCTTGAGTGCAGGGGCAGAGACCCAGTACTTC	CASSLSAGAETQYF
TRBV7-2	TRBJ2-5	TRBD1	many	TGTGCCAGCAGCCGGTTTAGGACAGGGGGCAATGGGACCCAGTACTTC	CASSRFRTGGNGTQYF
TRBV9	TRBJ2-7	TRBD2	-	TGTGCCAGCAGCGCCTATCCCGGGACTAGTTACGAGCAGTACTTC	CASSAYPGTSYEQYF
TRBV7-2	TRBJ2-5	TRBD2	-	TGTGCCAGCAGCTTAGCCCGGGCGGGGGTTGGAGAGACCCAGTACTTC	CASSLARAGVGETQYF
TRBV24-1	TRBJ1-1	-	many	TGTGCCACCAGTGGGGGGCGGGACACTGAAGCTTTCTTT	CATSGGRDTEAFF
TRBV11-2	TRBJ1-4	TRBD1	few	TGTGCCAGCAGCCAGGACAGGGTACCTAATGAAAAACTGTTTTTT	CASSQDRVPNEKLFF
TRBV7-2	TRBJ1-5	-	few	TGTGCCAGCAGCCCGGGACTAGCCAGCGAGACCCAGCATTTT	CASSPGLASETQHF
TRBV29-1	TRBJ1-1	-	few	TGCAGCGTTGACGGGGGGCTGGACACTGAAGCTTTCTTT	CSVDGGLDTEAFF
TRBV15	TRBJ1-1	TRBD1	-	TGTGCCACCAGCAGGACAGGGGTGCCGAACACTGAAGCTTTCTTT	CATSRTGVPNTEAFF
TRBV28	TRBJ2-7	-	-	TGTGCCAGCAGTTTGATGGTGGCAGGGTCTGTTGGCGAGCAGTACTTC	CASSLMVAGSVGEQYF
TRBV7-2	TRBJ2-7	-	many	TGTGCCAGCAGCTTATTACTACAGGAGTCCTACGAGCAGTACTTC	CASSLLLQESYEQYF
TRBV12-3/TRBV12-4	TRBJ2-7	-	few	TGTGCCAGCAGTATAACCTCTTGGCAGGGGCCCTCCTACGAGCAGTACTTC	CASSITSWQGPSYEQYF
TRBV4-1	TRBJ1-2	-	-	TGCGCCAGCAGCCAAGATCTTCCAGGGGCACAGGATGGCTACACCTTC	CASSQDLPGAQDGYTF
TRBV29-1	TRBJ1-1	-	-	TGCAGCGTTGAGGTCGCTGGGGAAGCTTTCTTT	CSVEVAGEAFF
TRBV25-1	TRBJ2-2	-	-	TGTGCCAGCAGTGAATGGGGGGCGATTACCGGGGAGCTGTTTTTT	CASSEWGAITGELFF
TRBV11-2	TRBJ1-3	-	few	TGTGCCAGCAGCTTATCTCATGGTGGAAACACCATATATTTT	CASSLSHGGNTIYF
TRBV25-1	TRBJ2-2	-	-	TGTGCCAGCGCGCCGGCCGGGTCCGGGGAGCTGTTTTTT	CASAPAGSGELFF
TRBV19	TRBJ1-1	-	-	TGTGCCAGTGTACGGGTTTTGAACACTGAAGCTTTCTTT	CASVRVLNTEAFF
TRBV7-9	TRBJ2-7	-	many	TGTGCCAGCAGCTTAGCTGTTGTCGGCAGCTCCTACGAGCAGTACTTC	CASSLAVVGSSYEQYF
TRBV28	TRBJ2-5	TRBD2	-	TGTGCCAGCAGTTCTGGACTAGCGGGGTACCAAGAGACCCAGTACTTC	CASSSGLAGYQETQYF
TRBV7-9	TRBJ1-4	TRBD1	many	TGTGCCAGCAGCTTCCGAAACCTACAGGGGGCTAATGAAAAACTGTTTTTT	CASSFRNLQGANEKLFF
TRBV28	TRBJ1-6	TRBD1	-	TGTGCCAGTCTCTGGGACAGGATTAATTCACCCCTCCACTTT	CASLWDRINSPLHF
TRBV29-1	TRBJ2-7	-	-	TGCAGCGTTGAAGGGGACTCCTACGAGCAGTACTTC	CSVEGDSYEQYF
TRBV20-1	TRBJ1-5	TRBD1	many	TGCAGTGCTATAAGGGGGACAGGCAATCAGCCCCAGCATTTT	CSAIRGTGNQPQHF
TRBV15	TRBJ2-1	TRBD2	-	TGTGCCACCAGCAGAGAAATAACTAGCGGGAAGTACAATGAGCAGTTCTTC	CATSREITSGKYNEQFF
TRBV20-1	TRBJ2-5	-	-	TGCAGTGCCGTATCAATAGAGACCCAGTACTTC	CSAVSIETQYF
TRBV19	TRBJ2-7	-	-	TGTGCCAGTAGTGGAGTCGACAGCTCCTACGAGCAGTACTTC	CASSGVDSSYEQYF
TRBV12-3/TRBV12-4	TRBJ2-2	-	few	TGTGCCAGCCTAAATGGAGGGAACACCGGGGAGCTGTTTTTT	CASLNGGNTGELFF
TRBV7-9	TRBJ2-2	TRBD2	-	TGTGCCAGCAGCTTAGTTAGCGGGGGACCGAACACCGGGGAGCTGTTTTTT	CASSLVSGGPNTGELFF